This is a list of T cell receptor beta chains from one sample in a study of CD8+ T cells in alopecia areata. Produced via immunoSEQ multiplex PCR; TCRdb's table is partial and in-frame only. The sample shows 95,000 to 120,000 clones, around 59% of them seen only once. Sequenced input: CD8+ T cells sorted from blood. The receptor set was obtained from a human donor in good health. Each CDR3 is given with its conserved first and last residue. The D gene is left open where the match is weak. Clone size is given for some rows only: seen once, a few or many times, or a class if the clone is expanded.

V	D	size	J	DNA	CDR3
TRBV2	.	.	TRBJ2-7	TGTGCCAGCAGTGAAGCGGAATCGGGACTGACCCCTTCCTACGAGCAGTACTTC	CASSEAESGLTPSYEQYF
TRBV7-9	.	.	TRBJ1-4	TGTGCCAGCAGCGGCCTATCGGGGGTAGATGAAAAACTGTTTTTT	CASSGLSGVDEKLFF
TRBV29-1	TRBD1	.	TRBJ2-7	TGCAGCGTTGTCCGGGACAGCCTTTTGGAGCAGTACTTC	CSVVRDSLLEQYF
TRBV30	TRBD1	.	TRBJ1-6	TGTGCCTGGAGTGAGGGACAGGCTAATTCACCCCTCCACTTT	CAWSEGQANSPLHF
TRBV4-1	TRBD1	.	TRBJ2-7	TGCGCCAGCAGCCAAGTGGGGACAGGGGGCTACGAGCAGTACTTC	CASSQVGTGGYEQYF
TRBV4-3	TRBD2	few	TRBJ2-5	TGCGCCAGCAGCCCACTAGCGGGGGTAGGCGAGACCCAGTACTTC	CASSPLAGVGETQYF
TRBV7-8	.	.	TRBJ1-2	TGTGCCAGCAGCGCCAGGGGTCTCAGCTATGGCTACACCTTC	CASSARGLSYGYTF
TRBV9	.	.	TRBJ2-7	TGTGCCAGCAGCCCACAGGGGACTCTATACGAGCAGTACTTC	CASSPQGTLYEQYF
TRBV5-6	.	.	TRBJ1-4	TGTGCCAGCAGCTTGGCGGGGGCCCCGAGGGAAAAACTGTTTTTT	CASSLAGAPREKLFF
TRBV19	.	.	TRBJ2-5	TGTGCCAGTAGTATAGGGGAGCAGTTACAAGAGACCCAGTACTTC	CASSIGEQLQETQYF
TRBV5-6	.	few	TRBJ2-7	TGTGCCAGCAGCTGGGGGAGCGAGCAGTACTTC	CASSWGSEQYF
TRBV5-6	TRBD1	.	TRBJ2-7	TGTGCCAGCAGCTTTGGACAGGGAGTCTACGAGCAGTACTTC	CASSFGQGVYEQYF
TRBV5-4	.	.	TRBJ2-3	TGTGCCAGCAGCTCGGACGGCCATACGCAGTATTTT	CASSSDGHTQYF
TRBV7-8	.	few	TRBJ2-5	TGTGCCAGCGCCGACGGTCTCCAAGAGACCCAGTACTTC	CASADGLQETQYF
TRBV27	.	.	TRBJ2-7	TGTGCCAGCAGTTTCCTCCCCCCTAATATCGGCGAGCAGTACTTC	CASSFLPPNIGEQYF
TRBV7-9	.	.	TRBJ1-1	TGTGCCAGCAGCTTATCGGGGGGCGTCGGCACTGAAGCTTTCTTT	CASSLSGGVGTEAFF
TRBV10-3	TRBD1	.	TRBJ2-3	TGTGCCACCCTCGACAGGGGCATCCTCACAGATACGCAGTATTTT	CATLDRGILTDTQYF
TRBV6-5	.	.	TRBJ2-2	TGTGCCAGCAGTTACTCGGGGAGGAACACCGGGGAGCTGTTTTTT	CASSYSGRNTGELFF
TRBV9	TRBD2	few	TRBJ2-5	TGTGCCAGCAGCTTCCGGACTAGCGGGGCTGAGACCCAGTACTTC	CASSFRTSGAETQYF
TRBV5-6	.	.	TRBJ2-7	TGTGCCAGCAGCTTGGGGCAGGGCCCCCAGTACTTC	CASSLGQGPQYF
TRBV9	TRBD2	.	TRBJ2-6	TGTGCCAGCAGCGAGCTAGCGGGGGTGGCCTCTGGGGCCAACGTCCTGACTTTC	CASSELAGVASGANVLTF
TRBV9	.	.	TRBJ2-7	TGTGCCAGCAGCGTGGCATCCGGGGGCTACGAGCAGTACTTC	CASSVASGGYEQYF
TRBV30	TRBD1	once	TRBJ2-7	TGTGCCTGGAGTGTACAGGGGTCCTACGAGCAGTACTTC	CAWSVQGSYEQYF
TRBV19	TRBD1	few	TRBJ2-7	TGTGCCAGTAGTGCCGACAGGGAAAACTCCTACGAGCAGTACTTC	CASSADRENSYEQYF
TRBV11-2	TRBD1	.	TRBJ2-5	TGTGCCAGCAGCCTAAGACAGGGGATGTTGGAGACCCAGTACTTC	CASSLRQGMLETQYF
TRBV19	.	.	TRBJ2-5	TGTGCCAGTAGTCCCAGTCCAGTGGTGGAGACCCAGTACTTC	CASSPSPVVETQYF
TRBV2	.	.	TRBJ2-7	TGTGCCAGCAGTGATATGGCGGGCCCCTACGAGCAGTACTTC	CASSDMAGPYEQYF
TRBV30	TRBD1	.	TRBJ1-2	TGTGCCTGGAGTGTACCCCTAGACAGGGGGCGCGTCTATGGCTACACCTTC	CAWSVPLDRGRVYGYTF
TRBV5-1	TRBD1	.	TRBJ2-7	TGCGCCAGCAGCACAGGGACAGGGTCCTACGAGCAGTACTTC	CASSTGTGSYEQYF
TRBV7-8	.	few	TRBJ2-2	TGTGCCAGCAGCTTCGCCCACTTCGGGACTCACACCGGGGAGCTGTTTTTT	CASSFAHFGTHTGELFF
TRBV11-2	TRBD2	.	TRBJ2-3	TGTGCCAGCACCAAAACGACTAGCGGGGGATCAGATACGCAGTATTTT	CASTKTTSGGSDTQYF
TRBV30	.	.	TRBJ2-4	TGTGCCTGGACAGGGCTAAAAAACATTCAGTACTTC	CAWTGLKNIQYF
TRBV7-3	.	.	TRBJ1-6	TGTGCCAGCAGCGTGGACAGTAGCAATTCACCCCTCCACTTT	CASSVDSSNSPLHF
TRBV10-2	TRBD1	.	TRBJ1-2	TGCGCCAGCAGCGGTACAGGGGGCAGTGGCTACACCTTC	CASSGTGGSGYTF
TRBV29-1	.	.	TRBJ2-2	TGCAGCGTACTCGGACAGGTGCTGTCGGGGGCCGGGGAGCTGTTTTTT	CSVLGQVLSGAGELFF
TRBV7-8	.	.	TRBJ1-1	TGTGCCAGCAGCTTAGGGGCAGGGAGGACTGAAGCTTTCTTT	CASSLGAGRTEAFF
TRBV4-1	.	.	TRBJ2-3	TGCGCCAGCAGCCAATCTGAAGATACGCAGTATTTT	CASSQSEDTQYF
TRBV7-9	TRBD1	.	TRBJ2-2	TGTGCCAGCAGCAGGACAGGGCAGGACGGGGAGCTGTTTTTT	CASSRTGQDGELFF
TRBV5-6	TRBD2	once	TRBJ2-3	TGTGCCAGCAGCTTGGGCGGGGGAACGCAGTATTTT	CASSLGGGTQYF
TRBV14	TRBD1	.	TRBJ2-1	TGTGCCAGCAGCCAAGGGACAGGGTTGGATGAGCAGTTCTTC	CASSQGTGLDEQFF
TRBV7-9	.	.	TRBJ2-7	TGTGCCAGCCGCACGGGACCCTCCGAGCAGTACTTC	CASRTGPSEQYF
TRBV5-6	TRBD2	.	TRBJ2-3	TGTGCCAGCAGCTTCGGGGGGGTATCAGATACGCAGTATTTT	CASSFGGVSDTQYF
TRBV27	TRBD1	few	TRBJ2-7	TGTGCCAGCAGCCTCGGGACAGGGGGGGAGCAGTACTTC	CASSLGTGGEQYF
TRBV7-3	.	few	TRBJ1-6	TGTGCCAGCAGCCCCATGTACCATCCGGAGAGGCCCCTCCACTTT	CASSPMYHPERPLHF
TRBV7-9	TRBD1	.	TRBJ1-2	TGTGCCAGCAGCTCCGGATTTCGGGACAGCGGCTCCCCTAACTATGGCTACACCTTC	CASSSGFRDSGSPNYGYTF